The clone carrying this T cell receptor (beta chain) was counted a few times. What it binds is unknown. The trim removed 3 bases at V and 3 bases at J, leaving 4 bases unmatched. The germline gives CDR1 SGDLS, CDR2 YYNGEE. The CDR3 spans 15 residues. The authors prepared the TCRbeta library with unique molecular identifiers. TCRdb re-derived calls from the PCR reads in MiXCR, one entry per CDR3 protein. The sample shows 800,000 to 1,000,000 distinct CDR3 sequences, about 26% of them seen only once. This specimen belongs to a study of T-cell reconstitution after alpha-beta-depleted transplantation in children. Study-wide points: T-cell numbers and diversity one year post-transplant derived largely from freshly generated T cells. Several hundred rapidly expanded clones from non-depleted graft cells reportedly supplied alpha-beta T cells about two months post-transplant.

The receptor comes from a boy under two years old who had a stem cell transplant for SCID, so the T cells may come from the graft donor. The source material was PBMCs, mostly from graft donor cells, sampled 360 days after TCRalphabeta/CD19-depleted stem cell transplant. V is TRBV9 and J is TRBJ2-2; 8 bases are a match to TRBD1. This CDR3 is CASSGRTGHTGELFF. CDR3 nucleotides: TGTGCCAGCAGCGGGAGGACAGGGCACACCGGGGAGCTGTTTTTT.